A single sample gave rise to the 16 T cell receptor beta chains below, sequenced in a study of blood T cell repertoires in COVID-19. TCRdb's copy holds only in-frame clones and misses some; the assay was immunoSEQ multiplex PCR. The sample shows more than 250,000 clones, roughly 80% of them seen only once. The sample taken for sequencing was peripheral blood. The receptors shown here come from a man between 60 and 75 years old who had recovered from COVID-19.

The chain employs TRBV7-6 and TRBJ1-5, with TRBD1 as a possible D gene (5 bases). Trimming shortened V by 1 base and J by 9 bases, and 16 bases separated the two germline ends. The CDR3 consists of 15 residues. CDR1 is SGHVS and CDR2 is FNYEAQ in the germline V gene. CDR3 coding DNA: TGTGCCAGCAGCTTAGAAACAGGTGGAGTCACGCCCCAGCATTTT. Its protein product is CASSLETGGVTPQHF.

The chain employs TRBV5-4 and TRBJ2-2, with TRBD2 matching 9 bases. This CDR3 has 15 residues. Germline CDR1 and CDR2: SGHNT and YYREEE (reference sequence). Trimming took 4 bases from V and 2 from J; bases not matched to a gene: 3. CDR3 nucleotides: TGTGCCAGCAGCCCAGCGGGGGGTAACACCGGGGAGCTGTTTTTT. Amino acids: CASSPAGGNTGELFF.

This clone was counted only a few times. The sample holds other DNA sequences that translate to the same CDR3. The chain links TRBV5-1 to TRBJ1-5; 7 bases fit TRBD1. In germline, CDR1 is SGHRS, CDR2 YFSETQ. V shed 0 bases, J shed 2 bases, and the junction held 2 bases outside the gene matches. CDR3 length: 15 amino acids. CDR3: CASSLGQGGNQPQHF. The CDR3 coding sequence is TGCGCCAGCAGCTTGGGACAGGGAGGCAATCAGCCCCAGCATTTT.

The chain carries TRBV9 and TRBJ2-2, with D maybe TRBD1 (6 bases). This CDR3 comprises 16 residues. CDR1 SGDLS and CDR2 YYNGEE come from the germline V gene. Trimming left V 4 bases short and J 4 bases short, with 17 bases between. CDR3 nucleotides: TGTGCCAGCAGCCCCCAACCTACAGGGCCCACCGGGGAGCTGTTTTTT. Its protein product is CASSPQPTGPTGELFF.

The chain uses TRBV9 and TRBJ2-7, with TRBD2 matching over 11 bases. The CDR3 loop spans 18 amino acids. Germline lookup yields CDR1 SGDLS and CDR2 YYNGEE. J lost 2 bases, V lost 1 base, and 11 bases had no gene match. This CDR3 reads CASSVSTSTSGNTYEQYF. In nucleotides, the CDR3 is TGTGCCAGCAGCGTATCTACGTCGACTAGCGGGAACACCTACGAGCAGTACTTC.

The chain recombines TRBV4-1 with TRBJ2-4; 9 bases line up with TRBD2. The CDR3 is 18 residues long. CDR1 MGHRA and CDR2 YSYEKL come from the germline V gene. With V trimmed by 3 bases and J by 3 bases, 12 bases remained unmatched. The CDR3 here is CASSQGLSGGYSKNIQYF. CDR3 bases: TGCGCCAGCAGCCAGGGTCTCAGCGGGGGGTACAGCAAAAACATTCAGTACTTC.

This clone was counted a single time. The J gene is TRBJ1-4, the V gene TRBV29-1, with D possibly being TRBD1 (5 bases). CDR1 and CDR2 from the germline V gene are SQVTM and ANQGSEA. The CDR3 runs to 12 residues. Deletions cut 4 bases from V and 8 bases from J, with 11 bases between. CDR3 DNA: TGCAGCGTTGGGATGACAGTGGAAAAACTGTTTTTT. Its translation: CSVGMTVEKLFF.

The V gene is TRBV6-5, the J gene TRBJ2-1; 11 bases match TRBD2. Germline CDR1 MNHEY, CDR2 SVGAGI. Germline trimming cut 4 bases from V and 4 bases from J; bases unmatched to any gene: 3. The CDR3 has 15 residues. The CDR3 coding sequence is TGTGCCAGCAGTTTGACTAGCGGGGCATACAATGAGCAGTTCTTC. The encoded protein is CASSLTSGAYNEQFF.

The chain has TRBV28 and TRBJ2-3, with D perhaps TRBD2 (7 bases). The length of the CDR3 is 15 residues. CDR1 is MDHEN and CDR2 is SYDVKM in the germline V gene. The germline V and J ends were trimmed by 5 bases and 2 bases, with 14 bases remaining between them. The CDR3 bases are TGTGCCAGCAGTGCGGCGGGGGCGACCACAGATACGCAGTATTTT. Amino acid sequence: CASSAAGATTDTQYF.

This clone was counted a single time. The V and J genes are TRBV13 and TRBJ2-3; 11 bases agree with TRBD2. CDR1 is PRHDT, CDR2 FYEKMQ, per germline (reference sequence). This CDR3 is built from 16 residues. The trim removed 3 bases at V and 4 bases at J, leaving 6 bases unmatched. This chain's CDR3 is CASSFFLAGGSDTQYF. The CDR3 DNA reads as TGTGCCAGCAGCTTTTTTCTAGCGGGAGGCTCAGATACGCAGTATTTT.

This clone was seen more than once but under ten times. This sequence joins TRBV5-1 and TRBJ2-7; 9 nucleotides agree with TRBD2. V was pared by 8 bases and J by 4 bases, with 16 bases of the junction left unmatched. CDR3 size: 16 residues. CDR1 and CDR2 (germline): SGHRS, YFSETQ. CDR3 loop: CASSGGAGDGMYEQYF. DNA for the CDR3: TGCGCCAGTAGCGGGGGAGCGGGGGACGGGATGTACGAGCAGTACTTC. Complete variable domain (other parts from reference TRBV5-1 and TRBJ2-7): KAGVTQTPRYLIKTRGQQVTLSCSPISGHRSVSWYQQTPGQGLQFLFEYFSETQRNKGNFPGRFSGRQFSNSRSEMNVSTLELGDSALYLCASSGGAGDGMYEQYFGPGTRLTVT.

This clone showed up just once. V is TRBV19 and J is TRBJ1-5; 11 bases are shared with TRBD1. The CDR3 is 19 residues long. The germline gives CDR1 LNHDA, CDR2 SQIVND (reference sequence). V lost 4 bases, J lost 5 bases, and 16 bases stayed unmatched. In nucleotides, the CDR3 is TGTGCCAGTAGTACGGACAGGGGGCGCGGTGTTGGTTGGGATCAGCCCCAGCATTTT. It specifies CASSTDRGRGVGWDQPQHF.

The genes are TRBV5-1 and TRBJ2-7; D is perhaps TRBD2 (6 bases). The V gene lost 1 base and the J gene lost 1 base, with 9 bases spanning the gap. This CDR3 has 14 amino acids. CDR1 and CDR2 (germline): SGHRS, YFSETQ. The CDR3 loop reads CASSLSRGSYEQYF. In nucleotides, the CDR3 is TGCGCCAGCAGCTTGTCTCGGGGGTCCTACGAGCAGTACTTC.

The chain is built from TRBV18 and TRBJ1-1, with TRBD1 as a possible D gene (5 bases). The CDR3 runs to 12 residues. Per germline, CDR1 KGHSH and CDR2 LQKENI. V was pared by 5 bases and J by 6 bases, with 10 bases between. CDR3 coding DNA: TGTGCCAGCTCAGGAGGGACCTCTGAAGCTTTCTTT. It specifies CASSGGTSEAFF.

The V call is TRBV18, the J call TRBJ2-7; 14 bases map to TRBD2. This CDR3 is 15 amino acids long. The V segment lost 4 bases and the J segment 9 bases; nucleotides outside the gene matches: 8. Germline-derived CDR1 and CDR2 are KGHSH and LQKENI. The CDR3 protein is CASSRRLAGGQGQYF. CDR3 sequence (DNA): TGTGCCAGCTCACGCCGACTAGCGGGGGGGCAGGGGCAGTACTTC. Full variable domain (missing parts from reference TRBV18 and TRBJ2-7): NAGVMQNPRHLVRRRGQEARLRCSPMKGHSHVYWYRQLPEEGLKFMVYLQKENIIDESGMPKERFSAEFPKEGPSILRIQQVVRGDSAAYFCASSRRLAGGQGQYFGPGTRLTVT.

The DNA for the CDR3 is TGTGCCAGCAGCAGCTATCTGCTAGAAGACAATGAGCAGTTCTTC. It encodes CASSSYLLEDNEQFF. The genes are TRBV7-2 and TRBJ2-1; D is unclear. CDR1 and CDR2 (germline): SGHTA, FQGNSA. The V and J ends lost 5 bases and 5 bases respectively, with 16 bases between them. The CDR3 extends over 15 amino acids.